The clone carrying this T cell receptor beta chain was found a few times. This specimen belongs to a study of cytomegalovirus exposure and HLA in healthy donors. With 60 Vbeta and 13 Jbeta primers, the PCR was carried out. TCRdb's table, derived via immunoSEQ multiplex PCR, lists solely in-frame clones and lacks some. Among around 130,000 clones listed, 80% to 85% were seen once. The CDR3 contains 15 residues. Deletions cut 6 bases from V and 0 bases from J, with 14 bases between. Germline V gene sequence: CDR1 KGHSH, CDR2 LQKENI. This chain links TRBV18 with TRBJ1-1; possible D gene TRBD1, 5 bases. This receptor was obtained from a man between 18 and 35 years old in good health and CMV-seronegative. Sequenced input: PBMCs. The CDR3 spells CASSPSGAVNTEAFF. The CDR3 nucleotides read TGTGCCAGCTCGCCTAGTGGGGCGGTGAACACTGAAGCTTTCTTT.